Shown below are 7 T cell receptor beta chains from a single sample sequenced in a study of T cells in Graves' hyperthyroidism and ophthalmopathy. Authors of the study amplified TCR beta CDR3 regions from RNA transcripts. The HTBI primer set was used in a first-round RT-PCR of the TCR CDR3. TCRdb fed the multiplex PCR reads into MiXCR, producing one record per CDR3 protein. The sample has 400,000 or so distinct CDR3 sequences; around an eighth are singletons. The sample consisted of blood. The receptors originated from a man over 45 with Graves' ophthalmopathy.

The sample holds a few counts of this clonotype. The gene calls are TRBV19 and TRBJ2-5; maybe TRBD2 (6 bases). The CDR3 covers 15 residues. With 5 bases removed from V and 7 bases from J, the gap between germline ends came to 20 bases. The germline V gene has CDR1 LNHDA and CDR2 SQIVND (reference sequence). The CDR3 spells CASSLSGTPQATQYF. CDR3 bases: TGTGCCAGTAGTTTGTCCGGGACTCCCCAGGCGACCCAGTACTTC. The whole variable domain, filled in from reference TRBV19 and TRBJ2-5, reads DGGITQSPKYLFRKEGQNVTLSCEQNLNHDAMYWYRQDPGQGLRLIYYSQIVNDFQKGDIAEGYSVSREKKESFPLTVTSAQKNPTAFYLCASSLSGTPQATQYFGPGTRLLVL.

The chain couples TRBV29-1 to TRBJ2-7; 14 nucleotides align to TRBD2. From germline, CDR1 is SQVTM and CDR2 ANQGSEA. This CDR3 region has 15 residues. The trim removed 7 bases at V and 2 bases at J, leaving 7 bases unmatched. This chain's CDR3 is CSALLTSGRAYEQYF. As DNA, the CDR3 is TGCAGCGCCCTCCTGACTAGCGGGAGGGCCTACGAGCAGTACTTC.

This clonotype was seen a handful of times. The chain has TRBV6-1 and TRBJ2-2, with D tentatively TRBD1 (6 bases). CDR3 length: 14 residues. Trimming removed 6 bases from V and 7 bases from J, with 15 bases in between. Germline-derived CDR1 and CDR2 are MNHNS and SASEGT. This CDR3 reads CASRASGGFGELFF. CDR3 nucleotides: TGTGCCAGCAGGGCCTCTGGGGGCTTCGGGGAGCTGTTTTTT.

The table lists this clonotype with many counts. V and J are TRBV20-1 and TRBJ2-1; D unclear. V lost 3 bases to trimming and J lost 6 bases, with 6 bases between them. The CDR3 runs to 11 residues. Germline V gene data show CDR1 as DFQATT and CDR2 as SNEGSKA (reference sequence). In DNA, the CDR3 is TGCAGTGCTAGTGACCTCAATGAGCAGTTCTTC. Translating it yields CSASDLNEQFF.

About this clonotype: At one of its ends the junction is not consistent with the germline gene, which may arise from a read error. This rearrangement joins TRBV5-6 to TRBJ2-7, with a weak D call TRBD2 (6 bases). Germline V lookup: CDR1 SGHDT, CDR2 YYEEEE. This CDR3 comprises 15 residues. CDR3 in amino acids: CASSLHGSGPYEQYF. The CDR3 coding sequence is TGTGCCAGCAGCCTGCACGGGAGCGGCCCCTACGAGCAGTATTTC.

The chain employs TRBV25-1 and TRBJ2-5; no firm D call. Between the trimmed V and J ends, which lost 6 bases and 0 bases, there was a span of 8 bases. The CDR3 consists of 13 residues. Germline CDR1 reads MGHDK; CDR2 reads SYGVNS. The DNA of the CDR3 is TGTGCCAGCAGACTTCAGAACCAAGAGACCCAGTACTTC. Translated, it gives CASRLQNQETQYF. The full variable domain, in which reference TRBV25-1 and TRBJ2-5 provide the parts outside the CDR3, is EADIYQTPRYLVIGTGKKITLECSQTMGHDKMYWYQQDPGMELHLIHYSYGVNSTEKGDLSSESTVSRIRTEHFPLTLESARPSHTSQYLCASRLQNQETQYFGPGTRLLVL.

A few counts support this clonotype. The chain employs TRBV14 and TRBJ2-1; 8 bases are a match to TRBD1. The length of the CDR3 is 16 residues. Losses at the gene ends were 3 bases for V and 0 bases for J; bases not matched to a gene: 4. Looked up from germline, CDR1 is SGHDN and CDR2 is FVKESK. The CDR3 DNA sequence: TGTGCCAGCAGCCAGTGGACAGGGAGCTCCTACAATGAGCAGTTCTTC. Encoded protein: CASSQWTGSSYNEQFF.